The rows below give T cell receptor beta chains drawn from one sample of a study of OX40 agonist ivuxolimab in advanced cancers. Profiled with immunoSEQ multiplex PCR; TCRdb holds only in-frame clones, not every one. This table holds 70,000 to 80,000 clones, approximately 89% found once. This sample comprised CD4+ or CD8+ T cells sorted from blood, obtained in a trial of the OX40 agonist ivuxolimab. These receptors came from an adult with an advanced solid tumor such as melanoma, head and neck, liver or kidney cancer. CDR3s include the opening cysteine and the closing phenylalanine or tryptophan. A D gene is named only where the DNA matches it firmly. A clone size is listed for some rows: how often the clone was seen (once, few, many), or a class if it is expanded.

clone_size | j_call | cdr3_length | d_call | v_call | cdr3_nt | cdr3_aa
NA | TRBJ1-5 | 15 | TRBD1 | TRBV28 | TGTGCCAGCAGTCCCGGACAGGGGATAGGTCAGCCCCAGCATTTT | CASSPGQGIGQPQHF
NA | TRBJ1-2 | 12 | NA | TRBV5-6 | TGTGCCAGCAGCTTGCAGACAGGAGGGGACACCTTC | CASSLQTGGDTF
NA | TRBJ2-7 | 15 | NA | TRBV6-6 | TGTGCCAGCAGTTACTCGATATACGGGGGTGGCGAGCAGTACTTC | CASSYSIYGGGEQYF
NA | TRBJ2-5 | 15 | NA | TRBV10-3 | TGTGCCATCAGTGATGCAGGGGAGGGTCAGGAGACCCAGTACTTC | CAISDAGEGQETQYF
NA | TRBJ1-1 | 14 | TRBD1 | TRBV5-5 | TGTGCCAGCAGCTTGACAGGGGTGAACACTGAAGCTTTCTTT | CASSLTGVNTEAFF
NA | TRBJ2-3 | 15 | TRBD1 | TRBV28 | TGTGCCAGCCGCCGAGGACAGGTCTACACAGATACGCAGTATTTT | CASRRGQVYTDTQYF
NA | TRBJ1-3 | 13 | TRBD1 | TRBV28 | TGTGCCAGCAGTTTGTCAGGGGGATACACCATATATTTT | CASSLSGGYTIYF
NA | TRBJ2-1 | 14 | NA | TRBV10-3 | TGTGCCATCACTCACGAGGGGGGGGGCAATGAGCAGTTCTTC | CAITHEGGGNEQFF
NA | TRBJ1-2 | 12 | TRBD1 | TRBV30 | TGTGCCTGGAGTGCAGGGGGCTATGGCTACACCTTC | CAWSAGGYGYTF
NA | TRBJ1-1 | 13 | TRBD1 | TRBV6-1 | TGTGCCTCCTGGGACAGGCGGAACACTGAAGCTTTCTTT | CASWDRRNTEAFF
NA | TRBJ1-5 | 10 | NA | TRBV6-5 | TGTGCCAGAGGCAATCAGCCCCAGCATTTT | CARGNQPQHF
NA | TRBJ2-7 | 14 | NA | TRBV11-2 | TGTGCCAGCAGCCCATCGACTGGTTCCTACGAGCAGTACTTC | CASSPSTGSYEQYF
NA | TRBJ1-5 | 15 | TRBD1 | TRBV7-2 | TGTGCCAGCAGCTTAGGGGACAGTTTAAATCAGCCCCAGCATTTT | CASSLGDSLNQPQHF
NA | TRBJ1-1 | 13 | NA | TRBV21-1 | TGTGCCAGCAGTTTACAGGGGCCCACTGAAGCTTTCTTT | CASSLQGPTEAFF
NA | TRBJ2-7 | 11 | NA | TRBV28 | TGTGTCTGTCGAGGGTCACACGAGCAGTACTTC | CVCRGSHEQYF
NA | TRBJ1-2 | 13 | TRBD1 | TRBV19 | TGTGCCAGTAGTGGGACAGGCTTCTATGGCTACACCTTC | CASSGTGFYGYTF
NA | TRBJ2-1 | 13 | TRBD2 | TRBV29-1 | TGCAGCGTGCAGCGGGGGGTCAACAATGAGCAGTTCTTC | CSVQRGVNNEQFF
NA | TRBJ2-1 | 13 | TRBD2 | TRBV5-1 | TGCGCCAGCAGCTTGGCCGCGGGGGGGCCCAAGTTCTTC | CASSLAAGGPKFF
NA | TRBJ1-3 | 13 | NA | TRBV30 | TGTGCCTGGAGGTTGACGGCAGGGCGAACCATATATTTT | CAWRLTAGRTIYF
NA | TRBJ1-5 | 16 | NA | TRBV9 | TGTGCCAGCAGCGCTGGACCACAAACGCTTAATCAGCCCCAGCATTTT | CASSAGPQTLNQPQHF
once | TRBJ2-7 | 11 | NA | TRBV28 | TGTGCCAGCAGTTTGTATTATGAGCAGTACTTC | CASSLYYEQYF
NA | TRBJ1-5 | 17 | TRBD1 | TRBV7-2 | TGTGCCAGCAGCTTAGTCGGGACAGGGGGCTTGGGACAGCCCCAGCATTTT | CASSLVGTGGLGQPQHF
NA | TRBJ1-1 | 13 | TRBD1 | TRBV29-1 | TGCAGCGTCCAGACAGGGGGGAACACTGAAGCTTTCTTT | CSVQTGGNTEAFF
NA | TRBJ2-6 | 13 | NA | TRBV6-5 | TGTGCCAGCGGTATTAGGGGGGCCAACGTCCTGACTTTC | CASGIRGANVLTF
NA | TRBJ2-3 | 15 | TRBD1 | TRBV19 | TGTGCCAGTAGACACCGGACAGGGGGTCCCCTTCGGCAGTATTTT | CASRHRTGGPLRQYF
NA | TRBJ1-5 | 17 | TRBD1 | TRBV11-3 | TGTGCCAGCAGCACCTTGGTTAGACAGGGGATCAATCAGCCCCAGCATTTT | CASSTLVRQGINQPQHF
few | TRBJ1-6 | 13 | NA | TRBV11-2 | TGTGCCAGCAGCTTAGCAGTGGGGCCACCCCTCCACTTT | CASSLAVGPPLHF